This T cell receptor (beta chain) was sequenced for a study of T-cell reconstitution after alpha-beta-depleted transplantation in children. Study results and caveats: Where some patients showed high TCRbeta diversity at day 60, it came from recipient T cells and thymic progenitors that had survived. Reportedly, roughly two months post-transplant, alpha-beta T cells arose from several hundred expanded graft clones. When one year had passed after transplant, most T-cell counts and diversity came from newly produced T cells.

Unique molecular identifiers were incorporated during preparation of the TCRbeta library. TCRdb re-analysed the PCR reads in MiXCR, keeping a single row per CDR3 protein. The data hold roughly 110,000 distinct CDR3 sequences, with 10% to 13% observed a single time. A note on this clonotype: Its antigen remains unknown.

Losses at the gene ends were 0 bases for V and 8 bases for J; bases not matched to a gene: 7. Germline V gene data show CDR1 as SGHNT and CDR2 as YENEEA. This CDR3 spans 16 amino acids. The receptor was derived from a boy aged 2 to 10 with acute lymphoblastic leukemia, due to receive a stem cell transplant. This specimen consisted of PBMCs, obtained before TCRalphabeta/CD19-depleted stem cell transplant. This chain links TRBV11-3 with TRBJ2-1; TRBD2 aligns across 10 bases. For the CDR3, the DNA is TGTGCCAGCAGCTTAGATGGGGCTAGCGGGAGTGATGAGCAGTTCTTC. Translation: CASSLDGASGSDEQFF.